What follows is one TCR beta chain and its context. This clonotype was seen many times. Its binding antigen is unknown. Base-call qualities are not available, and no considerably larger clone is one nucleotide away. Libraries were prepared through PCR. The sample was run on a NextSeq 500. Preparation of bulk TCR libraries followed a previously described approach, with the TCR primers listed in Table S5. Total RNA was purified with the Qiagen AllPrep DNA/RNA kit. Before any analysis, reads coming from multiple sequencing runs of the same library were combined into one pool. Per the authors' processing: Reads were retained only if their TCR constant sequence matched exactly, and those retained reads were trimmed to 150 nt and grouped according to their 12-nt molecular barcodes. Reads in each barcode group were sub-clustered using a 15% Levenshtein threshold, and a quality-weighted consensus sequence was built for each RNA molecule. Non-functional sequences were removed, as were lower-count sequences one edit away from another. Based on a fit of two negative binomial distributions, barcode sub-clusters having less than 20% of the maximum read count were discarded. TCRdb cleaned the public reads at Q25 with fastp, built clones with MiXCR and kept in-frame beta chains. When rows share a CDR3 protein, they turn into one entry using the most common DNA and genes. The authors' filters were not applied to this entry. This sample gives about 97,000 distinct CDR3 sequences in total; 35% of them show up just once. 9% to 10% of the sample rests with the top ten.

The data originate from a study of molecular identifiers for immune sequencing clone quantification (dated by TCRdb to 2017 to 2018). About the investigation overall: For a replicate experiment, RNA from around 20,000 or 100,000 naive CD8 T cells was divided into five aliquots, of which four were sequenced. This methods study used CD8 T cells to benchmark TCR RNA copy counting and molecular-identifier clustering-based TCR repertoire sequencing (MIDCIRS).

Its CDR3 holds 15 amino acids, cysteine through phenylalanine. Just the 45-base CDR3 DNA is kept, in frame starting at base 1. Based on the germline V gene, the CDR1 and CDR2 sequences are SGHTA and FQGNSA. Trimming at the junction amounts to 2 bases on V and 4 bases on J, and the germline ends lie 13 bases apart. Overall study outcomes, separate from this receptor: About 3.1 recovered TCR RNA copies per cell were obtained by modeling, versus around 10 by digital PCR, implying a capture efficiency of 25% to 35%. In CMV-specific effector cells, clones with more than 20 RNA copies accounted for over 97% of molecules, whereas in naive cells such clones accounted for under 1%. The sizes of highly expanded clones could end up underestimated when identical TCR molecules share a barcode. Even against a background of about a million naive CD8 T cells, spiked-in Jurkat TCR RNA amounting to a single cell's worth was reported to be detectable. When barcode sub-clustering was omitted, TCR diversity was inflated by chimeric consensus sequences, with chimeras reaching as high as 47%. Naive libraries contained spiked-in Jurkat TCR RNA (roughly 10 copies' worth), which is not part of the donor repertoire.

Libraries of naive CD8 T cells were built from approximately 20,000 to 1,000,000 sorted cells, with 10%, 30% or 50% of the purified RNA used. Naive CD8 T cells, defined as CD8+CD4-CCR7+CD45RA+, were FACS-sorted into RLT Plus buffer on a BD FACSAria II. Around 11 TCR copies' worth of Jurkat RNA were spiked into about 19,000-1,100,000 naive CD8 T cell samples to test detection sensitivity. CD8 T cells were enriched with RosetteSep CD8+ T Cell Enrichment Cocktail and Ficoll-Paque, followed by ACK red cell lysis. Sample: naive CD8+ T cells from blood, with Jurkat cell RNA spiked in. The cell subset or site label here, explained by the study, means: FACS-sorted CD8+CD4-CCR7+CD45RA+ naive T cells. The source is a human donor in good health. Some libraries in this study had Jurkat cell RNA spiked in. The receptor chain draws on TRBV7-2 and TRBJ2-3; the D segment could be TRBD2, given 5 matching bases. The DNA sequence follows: TGTGCCAGCAGCTTAATCTCGGGAATCTCAGATACGCAGTATTTT. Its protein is CASSLISGISDTQYF.